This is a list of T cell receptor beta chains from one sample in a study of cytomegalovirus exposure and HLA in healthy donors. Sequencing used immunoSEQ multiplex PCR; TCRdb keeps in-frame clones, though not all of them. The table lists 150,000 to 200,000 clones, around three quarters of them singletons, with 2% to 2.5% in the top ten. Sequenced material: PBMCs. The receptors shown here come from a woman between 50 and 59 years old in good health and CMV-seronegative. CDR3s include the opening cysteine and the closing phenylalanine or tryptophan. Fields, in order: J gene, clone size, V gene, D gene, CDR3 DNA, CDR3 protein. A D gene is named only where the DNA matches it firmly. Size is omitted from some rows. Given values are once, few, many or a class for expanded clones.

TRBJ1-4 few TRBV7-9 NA TGTGCCAGCAGCACAGGAACGGGAGAGAGGAGTTGGGAAAAACTGTTTTTT CASSTGTGERSWEKLFF
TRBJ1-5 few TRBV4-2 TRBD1 TGTGCCAGCAGCCAAGAAATCGGACAGGTTAGCAATCAGCCCCAGCATTTT CASSQEIGQVSNQPQHF
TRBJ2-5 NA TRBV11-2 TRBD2 TGTGCCAGCAGCTTAACAACCGGGACTAGCGGAGAGACCCAGTACTTC CASSLTTGTSGETQYF
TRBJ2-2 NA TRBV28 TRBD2 TGTGCCAGCAGTTTATCGGGGACTAGCGGGGGGGTTCGGACCGGGGAGCTGTTTTTT CASSLSGTSGGVRTGELFF
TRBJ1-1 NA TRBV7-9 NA TGTGCCAGCAGCTTACTCAACAAATCTCCGAACACTGAAGCTTTCTTT CASSLLNKSPNTEAFF
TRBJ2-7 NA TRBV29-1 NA TGCAGCGTTGTGACGTCAGGGTTCTCCTACGAGCAGTACTTC CSVVTSGFSYEQYF
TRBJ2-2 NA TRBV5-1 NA TGCGCCAGCAGCTTGGTCTCTAGTCAGACCGGGGAGCTGTTTTTT CASSLVSSQTGELFF
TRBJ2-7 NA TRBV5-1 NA TGCGCCAGCAGCTTGAGTGGGGCCGAGCAGTACTTC CASSLSGAEQYF
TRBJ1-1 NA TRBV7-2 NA TGTGCCAGCAGCCCTAGGGGGACCGGTGAAGCTTTCTTT CASSPRGTGEAFF
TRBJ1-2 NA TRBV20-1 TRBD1 TGCAGTGCTACCCGGACAGGGCCCGGCACCTTC CSATRTGPGTF
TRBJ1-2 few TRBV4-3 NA TGCGCCAGCAGCCAACCCCCCGGGGGCTACACCTTC CASSQPPGGYTF
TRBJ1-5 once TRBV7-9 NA TGTGCCAGCAGCCTCGGACGGGAGGGCTATCAGCCCCAGCATTTT CASSLGREGYQPQHF
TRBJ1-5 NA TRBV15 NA TGTGCCACCAGCAGAGGTCCCTCAGACAATCAGCCCCAGCATTTT CATSRGPSDNQPQHF
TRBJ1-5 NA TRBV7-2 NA TGTGCCAGCAGCTTAGCGAGGAATCAGCCCCAGCATTTT CASSLARNQPQHF
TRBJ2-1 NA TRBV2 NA TGTGCCAGCAGTGACCCCGGTTACAATGAGCAGTTCTTC CASSDPGYNEQFF
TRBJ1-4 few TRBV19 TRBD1 TGTGCCAGTAGTACCGGGACAGCAACTAATGAAAAACTGTTTTTT CASSTGTATNEKLFF
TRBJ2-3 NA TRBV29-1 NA TGCAGCGTTGGGTCGGGAATGATAGATACGCAGTATTTT CSVGSGMIDTQYF
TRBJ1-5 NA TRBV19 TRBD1 TGTGCCAGTAGCCGGGGACAGGGGGCCAAGACCTACCCCCAGCATTTT CASSRGQGAKTYPQHF
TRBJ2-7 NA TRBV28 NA TGTGCCAGCAGCTCCTACCCGACTGAGCAGTACTTC CASSSYPTEQYF
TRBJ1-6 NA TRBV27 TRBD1 TGTGCCAGCAGTTTGGACAGGGGAAATTCACCCCTCCACTTT CASSLDRGNSPLHF
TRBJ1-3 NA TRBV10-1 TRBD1 TGCGCCAGCAGTGGATCGACAGGGCTTGGAAACACCATATATTTT CASSGSTGLGNTIYF
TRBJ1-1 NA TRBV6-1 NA TGTGCCAGCAGTCCCGTGAGAGGAGGTTACCGGGAAGCTTTCTTT CASSPVRGGYREAFF
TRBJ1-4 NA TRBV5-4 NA TGTGCCAGCAGCCTGGGACAAGGAAATGAAAAACTGTTTTTT CASSLGQGNEKLFF
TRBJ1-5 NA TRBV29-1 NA TGCAGCGTTGATGACGGGAATCAGCCCCAGCATTTT CSVDDGNQPQHF
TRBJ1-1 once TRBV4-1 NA TGCGCCAGCAGCCAAGACGTCTTGGGGTCCGTTCGGGATGAAGCTTTCTTT CASSQDVLGSVRDEAFF
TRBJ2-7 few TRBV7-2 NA TGTGCCAGCACCCTAGGAGGCGGCCGGGGGTACGAGCAGTACTTC CASTLGGGRGYEQYF
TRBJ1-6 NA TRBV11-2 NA TGTGCCAGCAGCTTAGTACAGGCGAACTCACCCCTCCACTTT CASSLVQANSPLHF
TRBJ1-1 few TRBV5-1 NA TGCGCCAGCAGCCTCGCAGTAAACACTGAAGCTTTCTTT CASSLAVNTEAFF
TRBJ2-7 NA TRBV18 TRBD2 TGTGCCAGCCGCGCAGGGCTAGCGGGGGGCAACGAGCAGTACTTC CASRAGLAGGNEQYF
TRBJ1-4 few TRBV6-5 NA TGTGCCAGCAGTTACAGCGCGAGTGAAAAACTGTTTTTT CASSYSASEKLFF
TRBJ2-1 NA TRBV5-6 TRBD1 TGTGCCAGCAGCTCGGACAGGGGGCTAACCTCCTACAATGAGCAGTTCTTC CASSSDRGLTSYNEQFF
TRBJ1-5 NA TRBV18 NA TGTGCCAGCTCACCACAGTTGGACACCAATCAGCCCCAGCATTTT CASSPQLDTNQPQHF
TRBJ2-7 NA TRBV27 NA TGTGCCAGCAGCAGAAACACCATCGAGCAGTACTTC CASSRNTIEQYF
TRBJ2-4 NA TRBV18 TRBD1 TGTGCCAGCTCATCAGAGGGGGCGCGGATAAACATTCAGTACTTC CASSSEGARINIQYF
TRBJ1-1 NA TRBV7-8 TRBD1 TGTGCCAGCAGCTCGCCGGGACAGTCAAGAGGCACTGAAGCTTTCTTT CASSSPGQSRGTEAFF
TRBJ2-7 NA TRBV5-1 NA TGCGCCAGCAGCTTGACCTCTGGACAGTTTGGCGAGCAGTACTTC CASSLTSGQFGEQYF
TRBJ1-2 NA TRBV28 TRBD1 TGTGCCAGCACTCAAGGACAGGGGCTTAACTATGGCTACACCTTC CASTQGQGLNYGYTF
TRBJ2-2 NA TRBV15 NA TGTGCCACCAGCAGTACTGGACTCCACGTAACCGGGGAGCTGTTTTTT CATSSTGLHVTGELFF
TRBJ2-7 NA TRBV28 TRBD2 TGTGCCAGCAGCGGGGGGGGGACCTACGAGCAGTACTTC CASSGGGTYEQYF
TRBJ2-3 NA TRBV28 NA TGTGCCAGCAGTTTTTTTTCGGGCCAGCGGGCAGATACGCAGTATTTT CASSFFSGQRADTQYF